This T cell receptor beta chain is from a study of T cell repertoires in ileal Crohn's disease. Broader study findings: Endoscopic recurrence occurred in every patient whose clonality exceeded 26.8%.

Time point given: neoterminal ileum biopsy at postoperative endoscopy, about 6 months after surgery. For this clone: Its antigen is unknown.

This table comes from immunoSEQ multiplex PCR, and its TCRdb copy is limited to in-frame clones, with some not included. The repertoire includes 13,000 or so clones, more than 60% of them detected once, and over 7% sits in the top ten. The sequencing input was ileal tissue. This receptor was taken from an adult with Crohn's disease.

CDR3 sequence (DNA): TGTGCCAGCAGCCCCCTCGGGGCTGGAAACACCATATATTTT. This sequence encodes CASSPLGAGNTIYF. The chain employs TRBV7-8 and TRBJ1-3, with D unclear. In germline, CDR1 is SGHVS, CDR2 FQNEAQ. The CDR3 runs to 14 residues. V lost 5 bases, J lost 2 bases, and 10 bases lay in between.